These T cell receptor beta chains were read from a single sample in a study of T cell repertoires in cytomegalovirus infection. Each CDR3 protein is one row after TCRdb ran MiXCR on the reads. The profile shows around 490,000 distinct CDR3 sequences, approximately 26% of them singletons. The source material was PBMCs. The receptors were gathered from a human donor in good health (CMV status not recorded). Some clones in this sample may be carry-over from other donors' samples. Each CDR3 is given without its conserved first and last residue. The order of the fields is V gene, clone size, J gene, CDR3 protein. The size of a clone is reported for some rows only, either as once, few or many, or as a class for expanded clones.

V: TRBV7-2
size: many
J: TRBJ2-5
CDR3: ASSLSSGGGETQY

V: TRBV27
size: few
J: TRBJ2-1
CDR3: ASSPFGLVEQF

V: TRBV19
size: once
J: TRBJ1-5
CDR3: ASSIEQGNGNQPQH

V: TRBV6-2/TRBV6-3
size: -
J: TRBJ2-3
CDR3: ASSWWTTVDSSTDTQY

V: TRBV14
size: -
J: TRBJ2-5
CDR3: ASSRDAAIQETQY

V: TRBV6-6
size: few
J: TRBJ2-5
CDR3: ASSILGRETQY

V: TRBV4-1
size: once
J: TRBJ1-1
CDR3: ASSQLWTDSYTEAF

V: TRBV6-4
size: few
J: TRBJ2-1
CDR3: ASSDSSGSSYNEQF

V: TRBV4-1
size: -
J: TRBJ1-2
CDR3: ASSHPGTGVWDGYT

V: TRBV20-1
size: -
J: TRBJ1-1
CDR3: SARVPKGANRKNTEAF

V: TRBV7-9
size: few
J: TRBJ1-2
CDR3: ASSLGGSLNYGYT

V: TRBV13
size: -
J: TRBJ2-7
CDR3: ASSNRDRAYEQY

V: TRBV12-3/TRBV12-4
size: -
J: TRBJ1-5
CDR3: ASRSGTGRNQPQH

V: TRBV18
size: -
J: TRBJ2-1
CDR3: ASSPWTGDYNEQF

V: TRBV6-2/TRBV6-3
size: -
J: TRBJ2-4
CDR3: ASSFDKRGPGQY

V: TRBV2
size: -
J: TRBJ2-1
CDR3: ASSEQGNVVYEQF

V: TRBV11-1
size: -
J: TRBJ1-1
CDR3: ASSLILTGNTEAF

V: TRBV19
size: -
J: TRBJ2-1
CDR3: ASSAAPSGRYNEQF

V: TRBV28
size: -
J: TRBJ2-7
CDR3: ASSIMTGLAEQY

V: TRBV10-3
size: few
J: TRBJ2-1
CDR3: AISDWNQRGSNEQF